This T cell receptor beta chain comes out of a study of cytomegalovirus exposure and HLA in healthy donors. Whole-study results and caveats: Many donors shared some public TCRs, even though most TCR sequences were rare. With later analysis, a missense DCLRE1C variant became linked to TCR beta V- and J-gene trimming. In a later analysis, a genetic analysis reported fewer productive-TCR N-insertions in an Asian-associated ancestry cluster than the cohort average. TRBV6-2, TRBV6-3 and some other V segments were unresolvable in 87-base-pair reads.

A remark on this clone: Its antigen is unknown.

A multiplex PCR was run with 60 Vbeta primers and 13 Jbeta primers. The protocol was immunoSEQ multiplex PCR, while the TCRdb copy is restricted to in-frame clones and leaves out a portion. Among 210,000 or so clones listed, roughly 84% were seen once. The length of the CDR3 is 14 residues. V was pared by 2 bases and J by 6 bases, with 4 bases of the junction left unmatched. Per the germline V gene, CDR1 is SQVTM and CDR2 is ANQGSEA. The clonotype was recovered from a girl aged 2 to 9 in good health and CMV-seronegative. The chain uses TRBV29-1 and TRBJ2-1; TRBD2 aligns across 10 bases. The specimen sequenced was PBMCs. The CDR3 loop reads CSVERASGSNEQFF. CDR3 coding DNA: TGCAGCGTTGAAAGGGCTAGCGGGAGCAATGAGCAGTTCTTC.